This T cell receptor beta chain emerged from a study of graft-versus-host responses after intestinal transplantation. The table lists this clone with a count of one. Its antigen is currently unknown. Between the trimmed V and J ends, which lost 1 base and 4 bases, there was a span of 10 bases. Germline CDR1 SGHAT, CDR2 FQDESV (reference sequence). This CDR3 contains 15 residues. Measured with immunoSEQ multiplex PCR; TCRdb has only the in-frame clones, and not every one. The table records around 110,000 clones, over 80% of them present only once. This sequence was found in a human donor who was the organ donor for an intestinal transplant. The chain joins TRBV11-1 to TRBJ2-2, with a tentative D call TRBD1 (6 bases). This sample comprised unstimulated CD4+ T cells sorted from spleen or lymph node cells, obtained before transplant. CDR3 loop: CASSLEGVSTGELFF. The CDR3 DNA follows: TGTGCCAGCAGCTTAGAGGGGGTTTCCACCGGGGAGCTGTTTTTT.